Each of the 18 T cell receptor beta chains below was sequenced from the same sample in a study of a mutant IDH1 vaccine in newly diagnosed glioma. The protocol was immunoSEQ multiplex PCR, while the TCRdb copy is restricted to in-frame clones and leaves out a portion. The sample lists over 45,000 clones, around 78% occurring once. These receptors have no known antigen. As to time point: week 35, safety follow-up. Doses consisted of 300 ug of mutant IDH1 20-mer peptide each, paired with topical imiquimod. The sample in question was PBMCs, obtained from a glioma patient whose treatment included an IDH1 peptide vaccine. All receptors come from a man between 35 and 55 years old with glioma.

The chain joins TRBV6-5 to TRBJ1-1; TRBD1 agrees at 7 bases. CDR1 and CDR2 from the germline V gene are MNHEY and SVGAGI. Trimming cost V 8 bases and J 5 bases; bases outside gene matches: 8. The CDR3 covers 13 residues. The CDR3 DNA is TGTGCCAGCTCCTCGGACAGGCGGACTGAAGCTTTCTTT. Translated, it gives CASSSDRRTEAFF.

The rearrangement uses TRBV7-9 and TRBJ2-3; no clear D gene. The CDR3 has 14 amino acids. V lost 5 bases and J lost 1, with 10 bases in between. Germline V CDR1 and CDR2: SEHNR, FQNEAQ (reference sequence). CDR3 bases: TGTGCCAGCAGCGACCCTTCCGGCACAGATACGCAGTATTTT. Translating it yields CASSDPSGTDTQYF.

This chain uses TRBV5-1 with TRBJ2-5; 10 positions agree with TRBD2. V gave up 0 bases and J gave up 2 bases; unmatched junction bases: 4. Looked up from germline, CDR1 is SGHRS and CDR2 is YFSETQ. The CDR3 covers 16 residues. CDR3 coding DNA: TGCGCCAGCAGCTTGGCCCCTAGCGGGAGTCAAGAGACCCAGTACTTC. This translates into CASSLAPSGSQETQYF.

This CDR3 reads CASSYPGQGIHGYTF. CDR3 sequence (DNA): TGTGCCAGTAGTTATCCGGGACAGGGAATTCATGGCTACACCTTC. V gene TRBV19 combines with J gene TRBJ1-2; 9 bases map to TRBD1. Germline CDR1 reads LNHDA; CDR2 reads SQIVND (reference sequence). The V gene end was trimmed by 5 bases and the J gene end by 6 bases; junction bases not matched to a gene: 10. CDR3 length equals 15 residues.

This rearrangement joins TRBV27 to TRBJ1-2; TRBD1 matches 10 bases. CDR1 MNHEY and CDR2 SMNVEV come from the germline V gene (reference sequence). The CDR3 consists of 15 residues. The trim removed 7 bases at V and 6 bases at J, leaving 11 bases unmatched. CDR3 DNA sequence: TGTGCCAGCATGGGACAGGGGACTCACTACAATGGCTACACCTTC. Translated: CASMGQGTHYNGYTF.

This chain links TRBV19 with TRBJ1-5, with 7 bases fitting TRBD1. Germline loops: CDR1 LNHDA, CDR2 SQIVND (reference sequence). The CDR3 has 16 residues. V trimming: 3 bases; J trimming: 0 bases; junction bases outside the gene matches: 5. CDR3 region: CASSIQGDGSNQPQHF. The CDR3 nucleotides read TGTGCCAGTAGTATCCAGGGGGACGGTAGCAATCAGCCCCAGCATTTT. The variable domain in full, completed from reference TRBV19 and TRBJ1-5, reads DGGITQSPKYLFRKEGQNVTLSCEQNLNHDAMYWYRQDPGQGLRLIYYSQIVNDFQKGDIAEGYSVSREKKESFPLTVTSAQKNPTAFYLCASSIQGDGSNQPQHFGDGTRLSIL.

The J gene is TRBJ2-5, the V gene TRBV27; D possibly matches TRBD1 or TRBD2 (5 bases each). CDR1 is MNHEY, CDR2 SMNVEV, per germline (reference sequence). The CDR3 covers 15 residues. Deletions cut 2 bases from V and 5 bases from J, with 15 bases between. The CDR3 region is CASSLTGTWGETQYF. DNA for the CDR3: TGTGCCAGCAGTTTAACCGGGACGTGGGGCGAGACCCAGTACTTC.

This rearrangement joins TRBV7-8 to TRBJ1-5; D gene unclear. The germline CDR1 and CDR2 sequences are SGHVS and FQNEAQ. This CDR3 comprises 15 residues. Trimming left V 5 bases short and J 0 bases short, with 11 bases between. CDR3 DNA sequence: TGTGCCAGCAGCCAAGGGTGGGATAGCAATCAGCCCCAGCATTTT. Protein product: CASSQGWDSNQPQHF.

This clone was found a few times. The V gene is TRBV30, the J gene TRBJ2-1; D may be TRBD2 (5 bases). Germline-derived CDR1 and CDR2 are GTSNPN and SVGIG (reference sequence). The CDR3 sequence is 16 residues long. The V and J ends lost 0 bases and 0 bases respectively, with 12 bases between them. CDR3 region: CAWSVSGLASYNEQFF. The CDR3 region has the DNA TGTGCCTGGAGTGTATCTGGTCTAGCCTCCTACAATGAGCAGTTCTTC.

The rearrangement links TRBV7-5 to TRBJ1-1. TRBV7-5 constitutes a pseudogene. The CDR3 has 17 residues. CDR3 nucleotides: TGTGTCAGAAGCTTAAAAGGTTCCCCGGGGAGCTACACTGAAGCTTTCTTT. Residues: CVRSLKGSPGSYTEAFF.

The rearrangement links TRBV4-3 to TRBJ2-5; 7 positions agree with TRBD2. The trim removed 0 bases at V and 1 base at J, leaving 11 bases unmatched. CDR3 length: 18 amino acids. CDR1 and CDR2 from the germline V gene are LGHNA and YSLEER. The CDR3 DNA follows: TGCGCCAGCAGCCAAGAGGGGGGAGGGGCCTTGGCCCAAGAGACCCAGTACTTC. This sequence encodes CASSQEGGGALAQETQYF.

The rearrangement links TRBV27 to TRBJ2-3; D unclear. The CDR3 is 17 residues long. Trimming removed 8 bases from V and 1 base from J, with 22 bases in between. Germline CDR1 and CDR2: MNHEY and SMNVEV (reference sequence). The CDR3 loop is CASRKLLQKGRTDTQYF. The DNA of the CDR3 is TGTGCCAGCCGAAAACTTCTCCAGAAGGGCCGCACAGATACGCAGTATTTT.

The chain recombines TRBV6-5 with TRBJ1-2, with D hard to call. The CDR3 runs to 13 residues. V lost 7 bases and J lost 4, with 13 bases in between. CDR1 and CDR2 (germline): MNHEY, SVGAGI. The CDR3 loop is CASTPRYSYGYTF. CDR3 DNA sequence: TGTGCCAGCACCCCACGGTATAGCTATGGCTACACCTTC.

The J gene is TRBJ1-4, the V gene TRBV25-1, with D unclear. The CDR3 is 16 amino acids. V lost 5 bases to trimming and J lost 2 bases, with 15 bases between them. Germline CDR1 is MGHDK and CDR2 is SYGVNS. CDR3 DNA sequence: TGTGCCAGCAGTCCTTCCGCGCCGCATACTAATGAAAAACTGTTTTTT. Its protein product is CASSPSAPHTNEKLFF.

The genes are TRBV19 and TRBJ1-2, with D unclear. The CDR3 length is 17 residues. Germline CDR1 LNHDA, CDR2 SQIVND (reference sequence). V was clipped by 6 bases and J by 1 base, with 21 bases between them. This CDR3 is CASSQGTAFVGNYGYTF. The CDR3 nucleotides read TGTGCCAGTAGCCAAGGTACCGCCTTTGTAGGTAACTATGGCTACACCTTC.

The chain employs TRBV5-6 and TRBJ1-2, with D maybe TRBD1 (6 bases). CDR3 length: 14 amino acids. Trimming took off 4 bases at V and 4 bases at J, with 14 bases between the two ends. In germline, CDR1 is SGHDT, CDR2 YYEEEE. This CDR3 reads CASSRGGTIYGYTF. In DNA, the CDR3 is TGTGCCAGCAGCCGCGGGGGGACAATCTATGGCTACACCTTC.

This chain connects TRBV12-5 to TRBJ2-7, with D tentatively TRBD2 (6 bases). Between the trimmed V and J ends, which lost 0 bases and 2 bases, there was a span of 11 bases. Germline CDR1 reads LGHNT; CDR2 reads FRNRAP. The CDR3 has 15 amino acids. The CDR3 DNA reads TGTGCTAGTGGTTTGGTAGACGGGAGAACCTACGAGCAGTACTTC. This sequence encodes CASGLVDGRTYEQYF.

This clone was recorded once. An end of the junction does not agree with germline; a read error may underlie this. The chain recombines TRBV27 with TRBJ2-7; a possible D gene is TRBD2 (7 bases). There are 13 residues in the CDR3. CDR1 and CDR2 from the germline V gene are MNHEY and SMNVEV (reference sequence). The CDR3 region has the DNA TGTGCCAGCAGTCCGACCCTAGGGGGGGCAGTAGACTTC. It translates to CASSPTLGGAVDF.